This T cell receptor beta chain derives from a study of CD8 T cells in ankylosing spondylitis. Study-wide findings and caveats: In ankylosing spondylitis blood, a motif of several highly homologous TCR beta variants appeared characteristic. The clones that were linked to disease were reported to be significantly enriched in matched synovial fluid samples from ankylosing spondylitis patients.

The V gene's germline CDR1 is DFQATT and CDR2 SNEGSKA (reference sequence). The trim removed 6 bases at V and 6 bases at J, leaving 10 bases unmatched. The CDR3 length is 13 residues. Note on this clonotype: Its antigen is not known.

With molecular barcodes, quantitative 5'-RACE was used to make the TCR beta libraries. TCRdb re-called the 5' RACE reads with MiXCR, one entry per CDR3 protein. Among fewer than 250,000 distinct CDR3 sequences, around 25% were seen once, and the ten largest hold 6.6%. V and J are TRBV20-1 and TRBJ2-7, with 8 bases lining up with TRBD1. Sequencing input: blood, either unsorted or a sorted T cell fraction (not recorded which). This clonotype originated in a male donor with ankylosing spondylitis or in good health (not recorded which). The CDR3 loop reads CSAEWTGKGEQYF. CDR3 nucleotide sequence: TGCAGTGCCGAGTGGACAGGGAAGGGCGAGCAGTACTTC.